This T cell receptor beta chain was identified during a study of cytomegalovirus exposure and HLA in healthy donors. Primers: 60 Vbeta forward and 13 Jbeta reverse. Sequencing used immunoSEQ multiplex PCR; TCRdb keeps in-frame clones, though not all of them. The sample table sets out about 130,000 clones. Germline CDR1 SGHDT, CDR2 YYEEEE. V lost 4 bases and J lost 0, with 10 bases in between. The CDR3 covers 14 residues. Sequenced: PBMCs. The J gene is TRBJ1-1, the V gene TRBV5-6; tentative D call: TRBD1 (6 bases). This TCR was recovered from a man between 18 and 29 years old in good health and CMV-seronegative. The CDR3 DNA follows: TGTGCCAGCAGCAATACAGGGCTGAACACTGAAGCTTTCTTT. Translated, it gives CASSNTGLNTEAFF.